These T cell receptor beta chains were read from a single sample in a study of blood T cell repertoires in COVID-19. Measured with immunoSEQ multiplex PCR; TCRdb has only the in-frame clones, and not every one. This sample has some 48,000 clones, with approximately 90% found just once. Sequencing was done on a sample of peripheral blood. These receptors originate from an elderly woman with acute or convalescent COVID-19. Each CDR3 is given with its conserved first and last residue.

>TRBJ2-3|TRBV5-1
CASRDPSGGPDTQYF
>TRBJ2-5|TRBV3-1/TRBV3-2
CASSQDPSAVGRTQYF
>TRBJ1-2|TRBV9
CASSVDSSANYGYTF
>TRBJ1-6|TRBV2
CASRESTGQPNSPLHF
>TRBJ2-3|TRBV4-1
CASSQGQGGPDTQYF
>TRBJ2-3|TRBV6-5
CASSAGSGGGDTQYF
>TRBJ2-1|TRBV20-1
CSARADNEQFF
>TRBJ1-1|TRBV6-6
CASKPGGANTEAFF
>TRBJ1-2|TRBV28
CATTGGNDYGYTF
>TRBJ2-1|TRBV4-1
CASSQGTGTSSYNEQFF
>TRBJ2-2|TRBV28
CAIPGLNTGELFF
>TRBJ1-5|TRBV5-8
CASSWDRAGNQPQHF
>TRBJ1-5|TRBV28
CASSLGLPEHF
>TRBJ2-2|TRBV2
CASSVTWRGGAGELFF
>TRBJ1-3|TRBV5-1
CASSLDSSGNTIYF
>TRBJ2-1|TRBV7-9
CASSSRDSSYNEQFF
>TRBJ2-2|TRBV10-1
CASSEVSESGELFF
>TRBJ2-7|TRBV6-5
CASSQRQGWGEQYF
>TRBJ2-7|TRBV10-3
CAISESSVTYEQYF
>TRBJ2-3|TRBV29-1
CSVDGTGSTDTQYF
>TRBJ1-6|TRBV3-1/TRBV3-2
CASSQEPSSRNNSPLHF
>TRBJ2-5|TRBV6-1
CASSAGQGRGQETQYF
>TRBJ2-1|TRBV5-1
CASSRGEGLQNEQFF
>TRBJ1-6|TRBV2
CAGSSRLRGGSPLHF
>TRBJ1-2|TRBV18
CASSPQGAGQGVVGYTF
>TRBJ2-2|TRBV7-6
CASSPHRLAGGISNTGELFF
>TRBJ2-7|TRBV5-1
CASSSDRLSYEQYF
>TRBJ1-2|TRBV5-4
CASSKIGEGYGYTF
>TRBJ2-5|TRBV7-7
CASSLRFSGGSAETQYF
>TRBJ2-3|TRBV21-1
CASSPTSAPQYF
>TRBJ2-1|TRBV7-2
CASSLGGPAYNEQFF
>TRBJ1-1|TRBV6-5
CASRDFGGPNTEAFF
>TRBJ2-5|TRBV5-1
CASSYGTVQETQYF
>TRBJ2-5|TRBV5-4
CASSLTSGPQETQYF
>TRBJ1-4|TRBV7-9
CASSLGGQVNEKLFF
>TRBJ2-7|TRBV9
CASSLTGTAREQYF
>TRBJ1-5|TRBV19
CASSQAGDQPQHF
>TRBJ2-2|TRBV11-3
CASSSSRGATGELFF
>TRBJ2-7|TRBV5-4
CASSLAGGLVYEQYF
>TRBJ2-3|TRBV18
CASSPQQGGRADTQYF
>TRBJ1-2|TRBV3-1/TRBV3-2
CASSRQDDGYTF
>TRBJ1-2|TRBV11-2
CASSPRRGRASHYGYTF
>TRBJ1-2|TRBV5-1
CASRAQGGWNYGYTF
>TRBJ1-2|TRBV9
CASSPRDRVFF
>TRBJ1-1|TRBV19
CASSPGQGEAFF
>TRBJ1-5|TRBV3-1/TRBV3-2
CASSQDREQPQHF